This section outlines one TCR beta chain sequence together with its context. Its antigen is not known. This sample is part of a study of OX40 agonist ivuxolimab in advanced cancers. Study-wide background: Partial responses were achieved by three patients, one with hepatocellular carcinoma and two with cutaneous melanoma. Notes on the study in general: Researchers did not determine the expanded peripheral T cells' antigen specificity.

Repertoires were generated with immunoSEQ multiplex PCR, while TCRdb's copy carries only in-frame clones and drops some. The sample records more than 20,000 clones, about 86% being singletons. This CDR3 has 17 residues. CDR1 and CDR2 from the germline V gene are LGHNA and YSLEER. V lost 0 bases, J lost 12 bases, and 24 bases lay in between. This sequence was found in an adult with an advanced solid tumor such as melanoma, head and neck, liver or kidney cancer. The material was CD4+ or CD8+ T cells sorted from blood, obtained in a trial of the OX40 agonist ivuxolimab. The genes are TRBV4-3 and TRBJ2-1; TRBD2 might be the D (6 bases). The CDR3 DNA reads as TGCGCCAGCAGCCAAGAACCAGGACTACGGCGGAATGAGCGGCAGTTCTTC. Its translation: CASSQEPGLRRNERQFF.